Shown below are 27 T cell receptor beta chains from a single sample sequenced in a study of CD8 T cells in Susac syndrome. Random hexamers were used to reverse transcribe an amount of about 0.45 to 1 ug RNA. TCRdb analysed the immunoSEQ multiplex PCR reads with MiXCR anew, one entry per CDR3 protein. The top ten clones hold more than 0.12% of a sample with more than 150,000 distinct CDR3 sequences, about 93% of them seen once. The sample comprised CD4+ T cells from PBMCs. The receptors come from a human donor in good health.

The CDR3 protein is CASSSRQEETQYF. In DNA form, the CDR3 reads TGCGCCAGCAGCTCTCGACAGGAAGAGACCCAGTACTTC. This rearrangement joins TRBV5-1 to TRBJ2-5, with D possibly matching TRBD1 (6 bases). V was clipped by 3 bases and J by 3 bases, with 9 bases between them. Germline V gives CDR1 SGHRS, CDR2 YFSETQ. The CDR3 is 13 amino acids.

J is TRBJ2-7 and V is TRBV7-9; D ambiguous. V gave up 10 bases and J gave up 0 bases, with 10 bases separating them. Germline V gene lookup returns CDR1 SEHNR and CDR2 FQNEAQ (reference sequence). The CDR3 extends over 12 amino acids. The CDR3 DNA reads TGTGCCACCGCGGCCAGCTCCTACGAGCAGTACTTC. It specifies CATAASSYEQYF.

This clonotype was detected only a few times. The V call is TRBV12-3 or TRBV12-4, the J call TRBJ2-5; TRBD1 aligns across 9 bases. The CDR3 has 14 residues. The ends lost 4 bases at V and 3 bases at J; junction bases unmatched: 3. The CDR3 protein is CASSSWTGEETQYF. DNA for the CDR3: TGTGCCAGCAGTTCCTGGACAGGGGAAGAGACCCAGTACTTC.

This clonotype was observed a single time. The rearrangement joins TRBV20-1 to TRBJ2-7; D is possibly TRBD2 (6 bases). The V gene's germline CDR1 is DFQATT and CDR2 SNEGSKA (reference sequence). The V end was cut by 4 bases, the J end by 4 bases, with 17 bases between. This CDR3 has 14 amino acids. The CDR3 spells CSAKANGGRYEQYF. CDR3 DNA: TGCAGTGCTAAGGCGAACGGGGGTCGATACGAGCAGTACTTC.

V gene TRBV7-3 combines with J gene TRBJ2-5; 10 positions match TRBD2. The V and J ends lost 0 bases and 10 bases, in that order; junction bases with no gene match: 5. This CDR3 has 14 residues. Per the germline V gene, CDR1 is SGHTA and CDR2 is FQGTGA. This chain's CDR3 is CASSLTPSGGDQYF. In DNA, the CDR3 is TGTGCCAGCAGCTTAACCCCCAGCGGGGGGGACCAGTACTTC.

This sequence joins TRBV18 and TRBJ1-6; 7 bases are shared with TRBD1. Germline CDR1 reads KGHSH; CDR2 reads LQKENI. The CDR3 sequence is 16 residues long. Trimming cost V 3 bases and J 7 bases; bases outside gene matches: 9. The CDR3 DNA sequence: TGTGCCAGCTCACCTACACAGGGGCGAACAAATTCACCCCTCCACTTT. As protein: CASSPTQGRTNSPLHF.

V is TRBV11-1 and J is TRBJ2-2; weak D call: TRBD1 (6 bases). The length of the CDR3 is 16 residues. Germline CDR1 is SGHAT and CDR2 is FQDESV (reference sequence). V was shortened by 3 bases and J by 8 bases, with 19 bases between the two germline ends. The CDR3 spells CASSFGTRTYPGELFF. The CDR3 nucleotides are TGTGCCAGCAGCTTCGGGACACGGACATACCCGGGGGAGCTGTTTTTT.

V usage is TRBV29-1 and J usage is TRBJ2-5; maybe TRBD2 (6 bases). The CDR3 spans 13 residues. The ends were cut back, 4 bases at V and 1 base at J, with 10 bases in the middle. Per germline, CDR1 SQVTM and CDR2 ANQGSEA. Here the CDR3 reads CSVGGVVQETQYF. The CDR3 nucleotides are TGCAGCGTTGGGGGGGTAGTCCAAGAGACCCAGTACTTC. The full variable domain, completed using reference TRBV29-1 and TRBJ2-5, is SAVISQKPSRDICQRGTSLTIQCQVDSQVTMMFWYRQQPGQSLTLIATANQGSEATYESGFVIDKFPISRPNLTFSTLTVSNMSPEDSSIYLCSVGGVVQETQYFGPGTRLLVL.

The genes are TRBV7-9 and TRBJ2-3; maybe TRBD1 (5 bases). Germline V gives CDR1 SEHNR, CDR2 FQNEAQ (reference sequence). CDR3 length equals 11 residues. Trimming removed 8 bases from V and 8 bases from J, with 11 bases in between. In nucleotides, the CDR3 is TGTGCCAGCGGACACACAACTACGCAGTATTTT. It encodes CASGHTTTQYF.

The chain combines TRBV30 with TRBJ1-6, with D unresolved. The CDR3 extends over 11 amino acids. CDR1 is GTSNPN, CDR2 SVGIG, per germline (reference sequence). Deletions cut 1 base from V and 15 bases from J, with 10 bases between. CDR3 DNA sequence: TGTGCCTGGAGTGGGACCGACCACCTCCACTTT. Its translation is CAWSGTDHLHF.

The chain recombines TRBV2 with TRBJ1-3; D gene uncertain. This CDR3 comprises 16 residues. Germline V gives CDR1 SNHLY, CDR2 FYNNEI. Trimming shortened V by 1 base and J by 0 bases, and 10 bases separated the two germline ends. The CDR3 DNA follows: TGTGCCAGCAGTGAAGGACTCCTATTCTCTGGAAACACCATATATTTT. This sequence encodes CASSEGLLFSGNTIYF.

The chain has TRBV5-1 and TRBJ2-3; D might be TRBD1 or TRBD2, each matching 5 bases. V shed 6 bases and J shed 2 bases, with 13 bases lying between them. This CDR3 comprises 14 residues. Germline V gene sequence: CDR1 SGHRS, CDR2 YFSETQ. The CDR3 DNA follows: TGCGCCAGCAAATCCGGGACCCTCACAGATACGCAGTATTTT. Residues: CASKSGTLTDTQYF.

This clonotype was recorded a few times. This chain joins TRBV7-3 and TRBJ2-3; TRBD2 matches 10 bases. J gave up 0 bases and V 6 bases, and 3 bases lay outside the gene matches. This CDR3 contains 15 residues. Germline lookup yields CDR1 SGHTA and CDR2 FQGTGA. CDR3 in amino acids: CASSRTSGSTDTQYF. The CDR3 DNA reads TGTGCCAGCAGTCGGACTAGCGGAAGCACAGATACGCAGTATTTT.

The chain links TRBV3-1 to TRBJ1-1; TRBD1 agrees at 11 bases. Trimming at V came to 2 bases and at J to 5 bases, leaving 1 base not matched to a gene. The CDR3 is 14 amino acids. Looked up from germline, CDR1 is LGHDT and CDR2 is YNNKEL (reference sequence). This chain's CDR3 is CASSQRDRGTEAFF. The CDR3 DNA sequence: TGTGCCAGCAGCCAAAGGGACAGGGGGACTGAAGCTTTCTTT.

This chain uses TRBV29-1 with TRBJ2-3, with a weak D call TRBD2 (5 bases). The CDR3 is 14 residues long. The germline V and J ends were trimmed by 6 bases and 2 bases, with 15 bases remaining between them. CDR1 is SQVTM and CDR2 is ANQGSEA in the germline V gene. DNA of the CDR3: TGCAGCGTCGAACCGGGGTCTTCCACAGATACGCAGTATTTT. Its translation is CSVEPGSSTDTQYF.

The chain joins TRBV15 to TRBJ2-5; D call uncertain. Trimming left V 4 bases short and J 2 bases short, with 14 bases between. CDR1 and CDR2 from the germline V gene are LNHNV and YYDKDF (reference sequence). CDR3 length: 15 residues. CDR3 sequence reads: CATSKGTAAQETQYF. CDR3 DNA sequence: TGTGCCACCAGCAAAGGAACGGCGGCTCAAGAGACCCAGTACTTC.

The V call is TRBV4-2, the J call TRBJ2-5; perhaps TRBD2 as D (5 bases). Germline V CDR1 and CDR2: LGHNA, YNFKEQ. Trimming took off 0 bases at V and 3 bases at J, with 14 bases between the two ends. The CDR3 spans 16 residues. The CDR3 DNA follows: TGTGCCAGCAGCCAAGATGGGGTCGGAGCGGAAGAGACCCAGTACTTC. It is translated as CASSQDGVGAEETQYF.

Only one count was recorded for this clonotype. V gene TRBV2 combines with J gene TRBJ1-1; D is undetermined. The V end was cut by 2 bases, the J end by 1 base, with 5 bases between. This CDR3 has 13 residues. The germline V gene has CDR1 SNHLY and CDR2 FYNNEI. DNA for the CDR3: TGTGCCAGCAGTGAATCGTGGAACACTGAAGCTTTCTTT. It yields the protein CASSESWNTEAFF. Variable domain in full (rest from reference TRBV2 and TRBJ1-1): EPEVTQTPSHQVTQMGQEVILRCVPISNHLYFYWYRQILGQKVEFLVSFYNNEISEKSEIFDDQFSVERPDGSNFTLKIRSTKLEDSAMYFCASSESWNTEAFFGQGTRLTVV.

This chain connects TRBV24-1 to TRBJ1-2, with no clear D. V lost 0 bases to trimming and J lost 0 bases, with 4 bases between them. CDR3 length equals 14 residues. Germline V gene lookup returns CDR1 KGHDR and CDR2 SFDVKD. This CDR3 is CATSDLGTNYGYTF. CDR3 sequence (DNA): TGTGCCACCAGTGATTTGGGGACTAACTATGGCTACACCTTC.

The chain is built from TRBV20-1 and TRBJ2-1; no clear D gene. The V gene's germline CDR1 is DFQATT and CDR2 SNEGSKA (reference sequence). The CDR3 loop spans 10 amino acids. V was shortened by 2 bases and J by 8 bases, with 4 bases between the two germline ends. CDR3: CSARKDEQFF. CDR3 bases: TGCAGTGCTAGAAAGGATGAGCAGTTCTTC.

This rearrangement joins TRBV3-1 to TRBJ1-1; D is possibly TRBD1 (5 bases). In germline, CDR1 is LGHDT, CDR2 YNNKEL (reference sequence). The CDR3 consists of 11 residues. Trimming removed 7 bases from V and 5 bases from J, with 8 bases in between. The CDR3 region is CASMGGTEAFF. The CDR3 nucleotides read TGTGCCAGCATGGGGGGAACTGAAGCTTTCTTT.

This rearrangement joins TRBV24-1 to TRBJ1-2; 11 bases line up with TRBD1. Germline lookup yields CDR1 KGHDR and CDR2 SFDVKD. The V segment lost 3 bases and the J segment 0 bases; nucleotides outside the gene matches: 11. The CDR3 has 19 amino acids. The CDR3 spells CATSDPSGTGGTTNYGYTF. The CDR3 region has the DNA TGTGCCACCAGTGATCCATCCGGGACAGGGGGAACAACTAACTATGGCTACACCTTC.

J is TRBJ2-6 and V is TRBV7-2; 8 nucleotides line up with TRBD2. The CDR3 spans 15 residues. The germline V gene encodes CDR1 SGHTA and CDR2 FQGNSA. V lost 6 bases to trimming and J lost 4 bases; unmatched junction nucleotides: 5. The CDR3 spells CASRAGRVGANVLTF. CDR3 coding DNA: TGTGCCAGCAGGGCCGGGAGGGTCGGGGCCAACGTCCTGACTTTC.

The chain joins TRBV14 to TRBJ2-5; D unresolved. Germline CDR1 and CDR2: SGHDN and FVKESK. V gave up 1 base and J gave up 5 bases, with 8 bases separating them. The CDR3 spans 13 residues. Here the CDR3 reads CASSQAWAETQYF. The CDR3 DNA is TGTGCCAGCAGCCAAGCTTGGGCGGAGACCCAGTACTTC.

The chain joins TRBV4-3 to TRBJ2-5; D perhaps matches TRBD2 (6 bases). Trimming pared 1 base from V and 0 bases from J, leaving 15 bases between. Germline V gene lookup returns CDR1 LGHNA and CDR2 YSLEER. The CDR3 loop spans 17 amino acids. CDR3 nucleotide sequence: TGCGCCAGCAGCCAAGTAGCGGAACAGTACTACCAAGAGACCCAGTACTTC. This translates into CASSQVAEQYYQETQYF.

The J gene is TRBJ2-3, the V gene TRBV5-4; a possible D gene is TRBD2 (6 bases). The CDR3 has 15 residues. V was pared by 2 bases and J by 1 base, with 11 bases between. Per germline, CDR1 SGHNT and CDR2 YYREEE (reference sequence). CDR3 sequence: CASSLGGPGTDTQYF. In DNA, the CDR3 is TGTGCCAGCAGCTTAGGAGGGCCGGGCACAGATACGCAGTATTTT.

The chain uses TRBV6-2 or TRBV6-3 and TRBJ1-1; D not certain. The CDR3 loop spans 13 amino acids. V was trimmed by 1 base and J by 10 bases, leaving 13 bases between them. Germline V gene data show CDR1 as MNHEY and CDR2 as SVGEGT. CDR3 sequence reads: CASSYFQPGVAFF. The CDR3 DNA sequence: TGTGCCAGCAGTTACTTCCAGCCTGGCGTAGCTTTCTTT.